This T cell receptor beta chain was captured by sequencing in a study of Tregs in tolerant kidney transplant recipients. Germline V lookup: CDR1 MGHDK, CDR2 SYGVNS. The CDR3 loop spans 16 amino acids. The junction had 7 bases not matched to a gene; V was cut back by 2 bases and J by 4 bases. Study-level points and caveats: Expanding Tregs on activated donor B cells appeared to best identify donor-specific TCRbeta clones.

Produced via immunoSEQ multiplex PCR; TCRdb's table is partial and in-frame only. The table records about 77,000 clones, 95% to 98% of them present only once. Of note for this clone: Antigen unknown.

This sample comprised CD4+ T cells from blood, obtained before the transplant. This rearrangement joins TRBV25-1 to TRBJ2-5; TRBD2 matches 10 bases. The sequence derives from a human donor who received a combined kidney and bone marrow transplant. The CDR3 spells CASSELIAGGSETQYF. The CDR3 DNA is TGTGCCAGCAGTGAACTGATAGCGGGGGGCTCAGAGACCCAGTACTTC.